The source of this T cell receptor beta chain is a study of T cell responses to AZD1222 COVID-19 vaccine. General study findings and limits: Mapped onto spike, vaccine-associated CD4 TCRs spanned it and were dominant at 160-218 and 743-854.

Data came from immunoSEQ multiplex PCR; TCRdb stores just in-frame clones and leaves some out. The table shows about 130,000 clones, with over 75% occurring only once. Regarding this clone: Its target is not known.

V gave up 2 bases and J gave up 4 bases, with 15 bases separating them. The CDR3 is 15 amino acids. The germline V gene encodes CDR1 MNHNS and CDR2 SASEGT. The chain couples TRBV6-1 to TRBJ2-7; D gene uncertain. This sample comprised peripheral blood, obtained on day 0 of AZD1222 vaccination. This sequence originates from an adult in good health. The CDR3 sequence: CASSELDTPKYEQYF. The CDR3 bases are TGTGCCAGCAGTGAACTCGACACACCCAAATACGAGCAGTACTTC.